A single sample is the source of the 3 T cell receptor beta chains below, sequenced in a study of T-cell reconstitution after alpha-beta-depleted transplantation in children. Construction of the TCRbeta library involved unique molecular identifiers. TCRdb itself ran the PCR reads through MiXCR, one entry per CDR3 protein. The profile shows about 980,000 distinct CDR3 sequences, roughly 29% of them singletons. The sample in question was PBMCs, mostly from graft donor cells, obtained 360 days after TCRalphabeta/CD19-depleted stem cell transplant. The origin of the receptors is a boy in the first two years of life who had a stem cell transplant for SCID, so the T cells may come from the graft donor.

This clonotype was recorded a few times. The V and J genes are TRBV20-1 and TRBJ2-5; perhaps TRBD2 as D (7 bases). With 6 bases removed from V and 0 bases from J, the gap between germline ends came to 14 bases. Germline values: CDR1 DFQATT, CDR2 SNEGSKA (reference sequence). The CDR3 contains 14 residues. CDR3: CSALGGGHQETQYF. CDR3 DNA: TGCAGTGCCCTTGGGGGGGGCCACCAAGAGACCCAGTACTTC.

The table lists this clonotype with a few counts. V and J are TRBV5-1 and TRBJ2-1, with a weak D call TRBD1 (5 bases). Germline V lookup: CDR1 SGHRS, CDR2 YFSETQ. The CDR3 length is 14 residues. With 4 bases removed from V and 9 bases from J, the gap between germline ends came to 17 bases. The CDR3 sequence: CASSQVQGDGEQFF. Written as DNA, the CDR3 is TGCGCCAGCAGCCAAGTCCAGGGTGACGGTGAGCAGTTCTTC.

This chain connects TRBV19 to TRBJ1-5, with D perhaps TRBD1 (5 bases). Deletions cut 4 bases from V and 7 bases from J, with 14 bases between. CDR1 is LNHDA and CDR2 is SQIVND in the germline V gene (reference sequence). The CDR3 is 14 amino acids. CDR3 in DNA: TGTGCCAGTAGTAGTAAGGCAGGGAACCAGCCCCAGCATTTT. Its protein is CASSSKAGNQPQHF. Based on the CDR3 plus reference TRBV19 and TRBJ1-5, the full variable domain is DGGITQSPKYLFRKEGQNVTLSCEQNLNHDAMYWYRQDPGQGLRLIYYSQIVNDFQKGDIAEGYSVSREKKESFPLTVTSAQKNPTAFYLCASSSKAGNQPQHFGDGTRLSIL.